There are a few counts of the clone carrying this T cell receptor (beta chain). For ophthalmopathy patients, the Clinical Activity Score was at least 3 and the NOSPECS grade at least 4; duration was under 3 months. This specimen belongs to a study of T cells in Graves' hyperthyroidism and ophthalmopathy. From RNA transcripts, TCR beta CDR3 regions were amplified. RT-PCR in the first round (using the HTBI primer set) targeted the TCR CDR3. TCRdb processed the multiplex PCR reads anew with MiXCR; each CDR3 protein has one entry. Here the sample spans a few hundred thousand distinct CDR3 sequences, 16% being singletons. The CDR3 consists of 15 residues. V lost 5 bases to trimming and J lost 4 bases, with 18 bases between them. Germline-derived CDR1 and CDR2 are SEHNR and FQNEAQ (reference sequence).

Sample: blood. This TCR was recovered from a woman between 35 and 50 years old with Graves' ophthalmopathy. The chain couples TRBV7-9 to TRBJ2-7; D remains ambiguous. In DNA form, the CDR3 reads TGTGCCAGCAGCCCTGCCACTGCGCCAAGTTACGAGCAGTACTTC. It encodes CASSPATAPSYEQYF.